This TCR beta chain comes out of a study of CD8+CD57+ T cells in acquired aplastic anemia. Whole-study context: Sorted CD4+ and CD8+ cells gave an average of around 3.1 ug of DNA. General study findings and limits: Comparison of patients with controls identified around 28 shared CD8+ CDR3 sequences.

Genomic DNA constituted the template upon which TCR beta VDJ and CDR3 profiling was performed. TCRdb ran MiXCR on the reads and lists one entry per CDR3 protein. The data hold under 250,000 distinct CDR3 sequences, with around half observed a single time. To note about this clonotype: What it recognizes is unknown.

Individuals selected for sequencing had exhibited CD8+CD57+ cell expansion on flow cytometry. Patients uniformly had severe acquired aplastic anemia. When blood sampling took place, the patients had received no therapy. Germline V lookup: CDR1 LGHNA, CDR2 YSLEER. This CDR3 contains 13 residues. This TCR was recovered from a human donor with aplastic anemia. Sequencing was carried out using sorted CD4+, CD8+, or CD8+CD57+ T cells (not recorded which) from PBMCs. The chain employs TRBV4-3 and TRBJ2-5; D not resolved. With the DNA end fitting TRBJ2-7 better, the J assignment may be wrong. CDR3 loop: CASSREGSYEQYF. CDR3 sequence (DNA): TGCGCCAGCAGCCGAGAAGGATCCTACGAGCAGTACTTC.